The clone carrying this T cell receptor beta chain was seen many times. Its target is not known. This record belongs to a study of T-cell memory formation after mild COVID-19. Constant-segment primers served in 5'RACE that generated TCR alpha and TCR beta cDNA libraries bearing sample barcodes and UMIs. TCRdb re-called the 5' RACE reads through MiXCR, storing one row per CDR3 protein. This table holds a few hundred thousand distinct CDR3 sequences, around 21% found once. CDR1 is SEHNR and CDR2 is FQNEAQ in the germline V gene (reference sequence). The CDR3 is made up of 13 amino acids. V was shortened by 4 bases and J by 4 bases, with 9 bases between the two germline ends. Overall study findings and caveats: Clones that contracted from day 15 to 85 were balanced CD4/CD8, while later expanders leaned CD4+. Pre-infection memory showed some responding clones, and this suggested that cross-reactive memory joined. Of the contracting clones, CD4+ ones lay mainly in CM and EM, and CD8+ ones in EMRA.

The V gene is TRBV7-9, the J gene TRBJ2-3; no reliable D call. The origin of this receptor is an adult woman who had mild COVID-19 (a few samples of this study predate the infection). Cell type and time point are not known. Source material: PBMCs or a T cell subset sorted from them (not recorded which). CDR3 sequence: CASSYDGADTQYF. For the CDR3, the DNA is TGTGCCAGCAGCTATGATGGGGCAGATACGCAGTATTTT.